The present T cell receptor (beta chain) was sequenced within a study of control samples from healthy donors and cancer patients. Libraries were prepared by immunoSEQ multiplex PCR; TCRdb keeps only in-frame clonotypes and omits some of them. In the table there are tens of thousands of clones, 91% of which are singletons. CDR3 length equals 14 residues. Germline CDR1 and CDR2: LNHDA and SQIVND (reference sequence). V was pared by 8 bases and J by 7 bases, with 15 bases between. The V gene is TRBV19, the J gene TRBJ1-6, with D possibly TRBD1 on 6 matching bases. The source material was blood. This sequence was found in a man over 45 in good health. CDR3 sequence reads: CASSDDRMNSPLHF. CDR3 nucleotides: TGTGCCAGTTCCGACGACAGGATGAATTCACCCCTCCACTTT.